These T cell receptor beta chains were read from a single sample in a study of monozygotic twins with cystic fibrosis. Produced via immunoSEQ multiplex PCR; TCRdb's table is partial and in-frame only. Of 35,000 or so clones in the sample, over 70% were seen once. Sequenced material: blood. All receptors come from a girl aged 2 to 9 with cystic fibrosis. The CDR3 runs from the conserved cysteine through the conserved F or W. The D gene is left open where the match is weak. Part of the rows lack a size; the others show once, few, many or a class for expanded clones.

D | J | V | size | DNA | CDR3
TRBD1 | TRBJ2-3 | TRBV5-1 | NA | TGCGCCAGCAGCGTAGACAGGGGGTATACAGATACGCAGTATTTT | CASSVDRGYTDTQYF
NA | TRBJ2-5 | TRBV10-3 | NA | TGTGCCATCAGTGAGGTCGGGGAGACCCAGTACTTC | CAISEVGETQYF
NA | TRBJ2-2 | TRBV7-2 | NA | TGTGCCAGCAGCTTAAGGGGGGACGCGAACACCGGGGAGCTGTTTTTT | CASSLRGDANTGELFF
TRBD2 | TRBJ2-3 | TRBV5-1 | NA | TGCGCCAGCGGGTTTAGCGGGGGAATCACAGATACGCAGTATTTT | CASGFSGGITDTQYF
TRBD1 | TRBJ1-6 | TRBV14 | NA | TGTGCCAGCAGCCAAGATGTGGGACAGGGGGGTTCACCCCTCCACTTT | CASSQDVGQGGSPLHF
NA | TRBJ1-1 | TRBV7-2 | NA | TGTGCCAGCAGGCATATGAGCGCTGAAGCTTTCTTT | CASRHMSAEAFF
NA | TRBJ2-2 | TRBV30 | NA | TGTGCCTGGAGGGTTGGACAGAAGAACACCGGGGAGCTGTTTTTT | CAWRVGQKNTGELFF
NA | TRBJ2-5 | TRBV2 | NA | TGTGCCAGCAGTGAAGGGAAGGGGTTGCAAGAGACCCAGTACTTC | CASSEGKGLQETQYF
NA | TRBJ2-3 | TRBV6-6 | NA | TGTGCCAGCAGTTACAGCGAAGAGGTACCAGATACGCAGTATTTT | CASSYSEEVPDTQYF
NA | TRBJ1-2 | TRBV5-4 | NA | TGTGCCAGCAGCTTGGCGGACGGCGGCTACACCTTC | CASSLADGGYTF
NA | TRBJ1-2 | TRBV2 | once | TGTGCCAGCAGATTTCCAGCGGTTGGCTATGGCTACACCTTC | CASRFPAVGYGYTF
TRBD1 | TRBJ1-2 | TRBV5-4 | few | TGTGCCAGCAGCTGGAAGACAGGGGGCGGCGGCTACACCTTC | CASSWKTGGGGYTF
NA | TRBJ1-6 | TRBV27 | NA | TGTGCCAGCAGTACGACGTGGTCACCCCTCCACTTT | CASSTTWSPLHF
NA | TRBJ2-7 | TRBV5-4 | NA | TGTGCCATCGGCGGGCTCAGTTCCTACGAGCAGTACTTC | CAIGGLSSYEQYF
NA | TRBJ2-2 | TRBV2 | NA | TGTGCCAGCGGGACATGGGAGCTGTTTTTT | CASGTWELFF
TRBD1 | TRBJ2-6 | TRBV30 | NA | TGTGCCCTTGCGCAGGGGGTAAATTCTGGGGCCAACGTCCTGACTTTC | CALAQGVNSGANVLTF
NA | TRBJ2-7 | TRBV27 | NA | TGTGCCAGCAGTTCCAAGACAGGTTCGTACGAGCAGTACTTC | CASSSKTGSYEQYF
NA | TRBJ1-1 | TRBV7-6 | NA | TGTGCCAGCAGCTTAGCCTCCGGGGAGACTGAAGCTTTCTTT | CASSLASGETEAFF
NA | TRBJ1-1 | TRBV30 | NA | TGTGCCTGGAGTCCAAAAAAACCGGGACAAAGAATGAACACTGAAGCTTTCTTT | CAWSPKKPGQRMNTEAFF
NA | TRBJ1-5 | TRBV10-3 | NA | TGTGCCATCAGTGAGTCTGAAGGGTATAGCAATCAGCCCCAGCATTTT | CAISESEGYSNQPQHF
TRBD1 | TRBJ1-2 | TRBV6-5 | NA | TGTGCCAGCAGTTACGTCCGGGACAGGGGGAGCTACACCTTC | CASSYVRDRGSYTF
TRBD1 | TRBJ1-1 | TRBV29-1 | NA | TGCAGCGCAGGGACAGAGAACACTGAAGCTTTCTTT | CSAGTENTEAFF
NA | TRBJ1-1 | TRBV5-1 | NA | TGCGCCAGCAGCCCCGCCCTGAACACTGAAGCTTTCTTT | CASSPALNTEAFF
NA | TRBJ1-1 | TRBV5-1 | NA | TGCGCCAGCAGCTTGGGTCTAGGGGTCACTGAAGCTTTCTTT | CASSLGLGVTEAFF
NA | TRBJ1-5 | TRBV10-2 | NA | TGCGCCAGCAGTGAAGAAGGGGGATTCAATCAGCCCCAGCATTTT | CASSEEGGFNQPQHF
TRBD1 | TRBJ1-2 | TRBV14 | NA | TGTGCCAGCAGCCAAGATTCCAGGGGGCCCTATGGCTACACCTTC | CASSQDSRGPYGYTF
NA | TRBJ1-1 | TRBV10-3 | few | TGTGCCATCAGTGAGTCAGGGGCTAACACTGAAGCTTTCTTT | CAISESGANTEAFF
NA | TRBJ2-2 | TRBV12-2 | few | TGTGCAAGTCGCTTCGGCACCGGGGAGCTGTTTTTT | CASRFGTGELFF
NA | TRBJ2-6 | TRBV29-1 | NA | TGCAGCGTTGCCCCCCCCTCTGGGGCCAACGTCCTGACTTTC | CSVAPPSGANVLTF
NA | TRBJ2-2 | TRBV6-6 | NA | TGTGCCAGCAGTTCCTCGGCCTTCAGAGTCGCCGGGGAGCTGTTTTTT | CASSSSAFRVAGELFF
NA | TRBJ2-7 | TRBV6-1 | few | TGTGCCAGCAGCGACGGGGCCTACGAGCAGTACTTC | CASSDGAYEQYF
TRBD2 | TRBJ2-3 | TRBV18 | NA | TGTGCCAGCTCGACACTCAACCACAACCTATGGGAGGGAGATACGCAGTATTTT | CASSTLNHNLWEGDTQYF
TRBD1 | TRBJ1-2 | TRBV29-1 | NA | TGCAGCGTGCGGACAGGGGGGGGCTACACCTTC | CSVRTGGGYTF
NA | TRBJ2-3 | TRBV4-1 | NA | TGCGCCAGCAGCCAAGCCAGGGGGGGCACAGATACGCAGTATTTT | CASSQARGGTDTQYF
NA | TRBJ2-2 | TRBV6-1 | NA | TGTGCCAGCCTAGAGGACCGGAGACCCGGGGAGCTGTTTTTT | CASLEDRRPGELFF
NA | TRBJ2-2 | TRBV29-1 | NA | TGCAGCGGCAGGGATGGGGACACCGGGGAGCTGTTTTTT | CSGRDGDTGELFF
NA | TRBJ1-2 | TRBV7-3 | NA | TGTGCCAGCAGCTCGAGGGGAGGGAACTATGGCTACACCTTC | CASSSRGGNYGYTF
NA | TRBJ2-2 | TRBV18 | NA | TGTGCCAGCCGGCCTATCGGACACTCCACCGGGGAGCTGTTTTTT | CASRPIGHSTGELFF
NA | TRBJ2-3 | TRBV6-5 | NA | TGTGCCAGCACCCTCACCGGGGGACTCACAGATACGCAGTATTTT | CASTLTGGLTDTQYF
NA | TRBJ1-1 | TRBV5-4 | NA | TGTGCCAGCAGCTTAGAACCGAACACTGAAGCTTTCTTT | CASSLEPNTEAFF
TRBD2 | TRBJ2-1 | TRBV9 | NA | TGTGCCAGCAGCTCGTCCGGGACTAGCGGGGTCAATGAGCAGTTCTTC | CASSSSGTSGVNEQFF
NA | TRBJ1-2 | TRBV30 | NA | TGTGCCTGGAGTGAAGGCCCTTACCGCTACACCTTC | CAWSEGPYRYTF
NA | TRBJ2-7 | TRBV27 | NA | TGTGCCAGCAGTTTATGGGATCCGGACCCCTCTCAACCCGAGCAGTACTTC | CASSLWDPDPSQPEQYF
TRBD1 | TRBJ1-2 | TRBV30 | NA | TGTGCCTGGAGTTCCACAGGGGGACCGGCTGGCTACACCTTC | CAWSSTGGPAGYTF
NA | TRBJ2-2 | TRBV5-4 | NA | TGTGCCAGCAGCTTGGCCAAGAAGAAAACCACCGGGGAGCTGTTTTTT | CASSLAKKKTTGELFF
TRBD2 | TRBJ2-5 | TRBV9 | NA | TGTGCCAGCAGCGTATTTGGACTAGATCAAGAGACCCAGTACTTC | CASSVFGLDQETQYF
NA | TRBJ1-1 | TRBV6-6 | NA | TGTGCCAGCAGTTACTCGCGGGGTTCCACTGAAGCTTTCTTT | CASSYSRGSTEAFF
NA | TRBJ2-2 | TRBV6-6 | NA | TGTGCCAGCAGTTACTTCAACACCGGGGAGCTGTTTTTT | CASSYFNTGELFF
NA | TRBJ2-2 | TRBV7-3 | NA | TGTGCCAGCAGCACTGACTACCAACCGACCGGGGAGCTGTTTTTT | CASSTDYQPTGELFF